Listed below are T cell receptor beta chains from one sample, sequenced in a study of T cell repertoires in cytomegalovirus infection. TCRdb processed the reads anew with MiXCR; each CDR3 protein has one entry. Counted here are hundreds of thousands of distinct CDR3 sequences, 35% to 40% occurring once; the ten biggest clones make up around 2.8%. The material sequenced was PBMCs. These receptors were taken from a human donor in good health (CMV status not recorded). Some clones in this sample may be carry-over from other donors' samples. Each CDR3 is given with its conserved first and last residue. D genes are given only for firm matches. Clone size is not always given. Where it is, it says once, few, many or a class for expanded clones.

abundance: .
d_gene: .
j_gene: TRBJ1-5
v_gene: TRBV28
CDR3nt: TGTGCCAGCAGTTTAAAGGTGCACAGGGCAGGGAATCAGCCCCAGCATTTT
CDR3aa: CASSLKVHRAGNQPQHF

abundance: many
d_gene: TRBD1
j_gene: TRBJ2-1
v_gene: TRBV7-2
CDR3nt: TGTGCCAGCAGCGTCCGGGACAGGGTCTACAATGAGCAGTTCTTC
CDR3aa: CASSVRDRVYNEQFF

abundance: .
d_gene: .
j_gene: TRBJ2-2
v_gene: TRBV28
CDR3nt: TGTGCCAGCAGTTGGATCAGGGATAACACCGGGGAGCTGTTTTTT
CDR3aa: CASSWIRDNTGELFF

abundance: .
d_gene: .
j_gene: TRBJ2-1
v_gene: TRBV27
CDR3nt: TGTGCCAGCAGTTTCCACCCGGCAAGGAGCTCCTACAATGAGCAGTTCTTC
CDR3aa: CASSFHPARSSYNEQFF

abundance: few
d_gene: TRBD1
j_gene: TRBJ2-1
v_gene: TRBV7-2
CDR3nt: TGTGCCAGCAGCTGGGCAGGGGGTGGTGAGCAGTTCTTC
CDR3aa: CASSWAGGGEQFF

abundance: .
d_gene: .
j_gene: TRBJ1-5
v_gene: TRBV5-1
CDR3nt: TGCGCCAGCAGCCCCGCCTCCGGGAGGGGACAGCCCCAGCATTTT
CDR3aa: CASSPASGRGQPQHF

abundance: .
d_gene: .
j_gene: TRBJ1-1
v_gene: TRBV7-9
CDR3nt: TGTGCCAGCAGCTTTCGCCCCCAAAGGACAGCTGAAGCTTTCTTT
CDR3aa: CASSFRPQRTAEAFF

abundance: many
d_gene: .
j_gene: TRBJ2-3
v_gene: TRBV28
CDR3nt: TGTGCCAGCACCACTAACCCGGACTATAGCACAGATACGCAGTATTTT
CDR3aa: CASTTNPDYSTDTQYF

abundance: many
d_gene: TRBD1
j_gene: TRBJ2-1
v_gene: TRBV7-9
CDR3nt: TGTGCCAGCAGATGGGGACAGGGTACGAGTATGGGCAATGAGCAGTTCTTC
CDR3aa: CASRWGQGTSMGNEQFF

abundance: .
d_gene: TRBD2
j_gene: TRBJ2-3
v_gene: TRBV4-1
CDR3nt: TGCGCCAGCAGCCAAGTCTATGGACCGGGGGGGGCGGAAGATACGCAGTATTTT
CDR3aa: CASSQVYGPGGAEDTQYF

abundance: .
d_gene: .
j_gene: TRBJ1-4
v_gene: TRBV7-6
CDR3nt: TGTGCCAGCAGCCAAGACAGGACTAGGGAAAAACTGTTTTTT
CDR3aa: CASSQDRTREKLFF

abundance: few
d_gene: TRBD1
j_gene: TRBJ2-2
v_gene: TRBV12-3/TRBV12-4
CDR3nt: TGTGCCAGCAGTCCCCCTTGGGGGACAGGGTACACCGGGGAGCTGTTTTTT
CDR3aa: CASSPPWGTGYTGELFF

abundance: few
d_gene: .
j_gene: TRBJ2-3
v_gene: TRBV6-5
CDR3nt: TGTGCCAGCAGTTACTCGGCAGTTTCTAGCACAGATACGCAGTATTTT
CDR3aa: CASSYSAVSSTDTQYF

abundance: .
d_gene: .
j_gene: TRBJ1-2
v_gene: TRBV28
CDR3nt: TGTGCCATCGGAGTAAGGGACGGCTACACCTTC
CDR3aa: CAIGVRDGYTF

abundance: few
d_gene: .
j_gene: TRBJ1-4
v_gene: TRBV6-6
CDR3nt: TGTGCCAGCAGTTACTCAGGGGCGAATTTTGAAAAACTGTTTTTT
CDR3aa: CASSYSGANFEKLFF

abundance: few
d_gene: .
j_gene: TRBJ1-5
v_gene: TRBV28
CDR3nt: TGTGCCAGCGCAGACGGGACATTTGGGAATCAGCCCCAGCATTTT
CDR3aa: CASADGTFGNQPQHF

abundance: .
d_gene: .
j_gene: TRBJ2-5
v_gene: TRBV29-1
CDR3nt: TGCAGCGTTGAAGCAGGGGTTGAGACCCAGTACTTC
CDR3aa: CSVEAGVETQYF

abundance: few
d_gene: TRBD1
j_gene: TRBJ2-3
v_gene: TRBV7-8
CDR3nt: TGTGCCAGCAGGTTTATAGGACCACCGGGACAGGGGGCGCGGACAGATACGCAGTATTTT
CDR3aa: CASRFIGPPGQGARTDTQYF

abundance: .
d_gene: TRBD2
j_gene: TRBJ2-1
v_gene: TRBV6-6
CDR3nt: TGTGCCAGCAGTTACTCCGGGACTAGCGCTTTTTACAATGAGCAGTTCTTC
CDR3aa: CASSYSGTSAFYNEQFF

abundance: .
d_gene: .
j_gene: TRBJ1-5
v_gene: TRBV27
CDR3nt: TGTGCCAGCAGACGAAGCGGCAATCAGCCCCAGCATTTT
CDR3aa: CASRRSGNQPQHF

abundance: few
d_gene: .
j_gene: TRBJ1-6
v_gene: TRBV11-2
CDR3nt: TGTGCCAGCAGCTTAGATCTTTTGGGTCCCCTCCACTTT
CDR3aa: CASSLDLLGPLHF

abundance: .
d_gene: .
j_gene: TRBJ1-1
v_gene: TRBV6-1
CDR3nt: TGTGCCAGCAGTGAAGCGGGTTGGGCAGGGCCAATGAACACTGAAGCTTTCTTT
CDR3aa: CASSEAGWAGPMNTEAFF

abundance: many
d_gene: TRBD1
j_gene: TRBJ1-5
v_gene: TRBV6-1
CDR3nt: TGTGCCAGCAGTGCTCGGGACAGTAGCAATCAGCCCCAGCATTTT
CDR3aa: CASSARDSSNQPQHF

abundance: .
d_gene: .
j_gene: TRBJ1-6
v_gene: TRBV12-3/TRBV12-4
CDR3nt: TGTGCCAGCAGGCTCGGAGCCGACAATTCACCCCTCCACTTT
CDR3aa: CASRLGADNSPLHF

abundance: once
d_gene: .
j_gene: TRBJ2-3
v_gene: TRBV5-6
CDR3nt: TGTGCCAGCAGCTTACGAGCCCGCACAGATACGCAGTATTTT
CDR3aa: CASSLRARTDTQYF

abundance: many
d_gene: .
j_gene: TRBJ2-7
v_gene: TRBV28
CDR3nt: TGTGCCAGCAGTTTATACGGGCCTTACGAGCAGTACTTC
CDR3aa: CASSLYGPYEQYF

abundance: .
d_gene: TRBD2
j_gene: TRBJ2-1
v_gene: TRBV7-2
CDR3nt: TGTGCCAGCAGCTTAGATGCTAGCGGGAGAGTGAATGAGCAGTTCTTC
CDR3aa: CASSLDASGRVNEQFF

abundance: .
d_gene: .
j_gene: TRBJ2-7
v_gene: TRBV20-1
CDR3nt: TGCAGTGCTAGACAGTCCTACGAGCAGTACTTC
CDR3aa: CSARQSYEQYF

abundance: few
d_gene: TRBD1
j_gene: TRBJ2-7
v_gene: TRBV4-1
CDR3nt: TGTGCCAGCAGCCCTACAGGGGCAGTCGAGCAGTACTTC
CDR3aa: CASSPTGAVEQYF

abundance: few
d_gene: .
j_gene: TRBJ2-5
v_gene: TRBV10-3
CDR3nt: TGTGCCATCAGTGTCGGTACCGAGACCCAGTACTTC
CDR3aa: CAISVGTETQYF

abundance: few
d_gene: .
j_gene: TRBJ2-4
v_gene: TRBV28
CDR3nt: TGTGCCAGCAGTGCCAACCGGGACAGCGGGAAAAACATTCAGTACTTC
CDR3aa: CASSANRDSGKNIQYF

abundance: .
d_gene: .
j_gene: TRBJ2-3
v_gene: TRBV28
CDR3nt: TGTGCCAGCAGTTCCCCGCAGACGAGCCATCGCACAGATACGCAGTATTTT
CDR3aa: CASSSPQTSHRTDTQYF

abundance: .
d_gene: .
j_gene: TRBJ2-1
v_gene: TRBV7-9
CDR3nt: TGTGCCAGAAGGCATGGGCGACAGAGCGGGAATGAGCAGTTCTTC
CDR3aa: CARRHGRQSGNEQFF

abundance: .
d_gene: TRBD2
j_gene: TRBJ2-7
v_gene: TRBV28
CDR3nt: TGTGCCAGCAGTTTCACTACTAGCGCGTCCGAGCAGTACTTC
CDR3aa: CASSFTTSASEQYF

abundance: .
d_gene: TRBD2
j_gene: TRBJ2-1
v_gene: TRBV6-2/TRBV6-3
CDR3nt: TGTGCCTCCTGGACTAGCGGGAGATCGGTGGAGCAGTTCTTC
CDR3aa: CASWTSGRSVEQFF

abundance: few
d_gene: TRBD1
j_gene: TRBJ1-5
v_gene: TRBV19
CDR3nt: TGTGCCACCAGAACGACAGGGGTGGCGGGGCCCCAGCATTTT
CDR3aa: CATRTTGVAGPQHF

abundance: .
d_gene: .
j_gene: TRBJ2-1
v_gene: TRBV2
CDR3nt: TGTGCCAGCGGAATGGACGGATTAAATGAGCAGTTCTTC
CDR3aa: CASGMDGLNEQFF

abundance: .
d_gene: .
j_gene: TRBJ1-2
v_gene: TRBV5-4
CDR3nt: TGTGCCAGCAGCACCCCGGGGGGGGGACGGAACTATGGCTACACCTTC
CDR3aa: CASSTPGGGRNYGYTF

abundance: .
d_gene: .
j_gene: TRBJ1-2
v_gene: TRBV19
CDR3nt: TGTGCCAGTAGTGCGACAGCCACGGGGGGCTACACCTTC
CDR3aa: CASSATATGGYTF

abundance: .
d_gene: TRBD1
j_gene: TRBJ1-2
v_gene: TRBV29-1
CDR3nt: TGCAGCGTTGTGGGGACAGGGATCGCCTATGGCTACACCTTC
CDR3aa: CSVVGTGIAYGYTF